The source of this TCR beta chain is a study of blood T cell repertoires in COVID-19. Study summary: Acute and convalescent COVID-19 specimens originated in the United States, Italy and Spain. T cells, B-cell-depleted T cells, or PBMCs supplied cDNA or gDNA.

This clone came up once. This CDR3 spans 15 amino acids. V was cut by 3 bases and J by 1 base, with 10 bases left in between. Germline V gene sequence: CDR1 MNHNS, CDR2 SASEGT. The data were produced by immunoSEQ multiplex PCR, yet TCRdb's version contains in-frame clones alone and is incomplete. The sample holds 130,000 to 150,000 clones; 75% to 90% are singletons and the top ten take around 6.5%. This TCR derives from an elderly man with acute or convalescent COVID-19. The chain combines TRBV6-1 with TRBJ1-5; D not certain. Sequences were obtained from peripheral blood. The CDR3 sequence is CASSELLKSNQPQHF. As DNA, the CDR3 is TGTGCCAGCAGTGAGCTACTCAAGAGCAATCAGCCCCAGCATTTT.